This T cell receptor beta chain was captured in a study of T cells in Graves' hyperthyroidism and ophthalmopathy. CDR1 and CDR2 (germline): MNHGY, SVAAGI. The CDR3 loop spans 21 amino acids. Remarks on this clonotype: The junction shows a germline mismatch at one end, possibly a read error.

The source material, RNA transcripts, was used to amplify TCR beta CDR3 regions. The HTBI primer set was used in a first-round RT-PCR of the TCR CDR3. In TCRdb, the multiplex PCR reads were re-called with MiXCR into one record per CDR3 protein. The table shows hundreds of thousands of distinct CDR3 sequences, with roughly 15% occurring only once. The receptor comes from a man between 18 and 29 years old with Graves' ophthalmopathy. The sample taken for sequencing was blood. V usage is TRBV6-9 and J usage is TRBJ1-4, with unresolved D. CDR3 sequence reads: CAGSYPPSPLPPGATNEKLFF. The CDR3 DNA follows: TGTGCCGGCAGTTACCCCCCCAGCCCCCTCCCACCGGGAGCAACTAATGAAAAACTGTTTTTT.